Below are 7 T cell receptor beta chains sequenced from a single sample in a study of blood T cell repertoires in COVID-19. Clones were read by immunoSEQ multiplex PCR, and TCRdb kept only the in-frame ones, dropping some. The sample lists around 340,000 clones, roughly nine tenths seen once, with 3.9% in the top ten. Sequenced input: peripheral blood. These receptors all stem from an older woman with COVID-19, enrolled during active disease.

V gene TRBV4-2 combines with J gene TRBJ1-5; possible D gene TRBD1, 6 bases. Trimming removed 1 base at V and 6 bases at J, with 19 bases between. Germline V gene lookup returns CDR1 LGHNA and CDR2 YNFKEQ. This CDR3 comprises 17 residues. CDR3 in amino acids: CASSQGLGYGGPQPQHF. The CDR3 DNA is TGTGCCAGCAGCCAAGGTTTGGGTTACGGGGGGCCTCAGCCCCAGCATTTT.

This sequence joins TRBV18 and TRBJ1-1; no clear D gene. The CDR3 has 16 residues. V gave up 2 bases and J gave up 5 bases, with 18 bases separating them. CDR1 is KGHSH, CDR2 LQKENI, per germline. The CDR3 bases are TGTGCCAGCTCACCAATCCCTTTAGTCCGGTGGACTGAAGCTTTCTTT. It is translated as CASSPIPLVRWTEAFF. Based on the CDR3 plus reference TRBV18 and TRBJ1-1, the full variable domain is NAGVMQNPRHLVRRRGQEARLRCSPMKGHSHVYWYRQLPEEGLKFMVYLQKENIIDESGMPKERFSAEFPKEGPSILRIQQVVRGDSAAYFCASSPIPLVRWTEAFFGQGTRLTVV.

The sample holds a few counts of this clone. The chain combines TRBV19 with TRBJ1-2, with D uncertain. In germline, CDR1 is LNHDA, CDR2 SQIVND (reference sequence). Between the trimmed V and J ends, which lost 5 bases and 8 bases, there was a span of 12 bases. CDR3 length: 12 amino acids. The CDR3, as DNA: TGTGCCAGTAGTTTCCCTCCTAGGGGCTACACCTTC. The encoded protein is CASSFPPRGYTF.

The V and J genes are TRBV19 and TRBJ2-5; TRBD1 matches 8 bases. CDR3 length: 13 amino acids. Germline trimming cut 5 bases from V and 5 bases from J; bases unmatched to any gene: 4. The germline CDR1 and CDR2 sequences are LNHDA and SQIVND (reference sequence). The CDR3 sequence is CASSRQGMETQYF. CDR3 DNA sequence: TGTGCCAGTAGTCGACAGGGGATGGAGACCCAGTACTTC.

This chain connects TRBV6-5 to TRBJ2-1; 7 bases agree with TRBD1. V was pared by 6 bases and J by 6 bases, with 5 bases of the junction left unmatched. Germline V gene sequence: CDR1 MNHEY, CDR2 SVGAGI. The length of the CDR3 is 13 residues. CDR3 region: CASRRTGPNEQFF. The CDR3, as DNA: TGTGCCAGCAGAAGGACAGGACCCAATGAGCAGTTCTTC.

This chain joins TRBV2 and TRBJ1-6; 9 bases are shared with TRBD1. The CDR3 runs 11 residues. Germline CDR1 SNHLY, CDR2 FYNNEI. With 9 bases clipped from V and 10 bases from J, the junction kept 1 base outside the gene matches. CDR3 amino acids: CARGQGSPLHF. In DNA form, the CDR3 reads TGTGCCAGAGGACAGGGGTCACCCCTCCACTTT.

V gene TRBV28 combines with J gene TRBJ1-2, with TRBD1 identical over 7 bases. CDR3 length: 16 amino acids. Germline CDR1 is MDHEN and CDR2 is SYDVKM. Losses at the gene ends were 5 bases for V and 5 bases for J; bases not matched to a gene: 14. CDR3 nucleotide sequence: TGTGCCAGCAGTCGGGGTGGGACAGCTCCTTTTTATGGCTACACCTTC. Protein sequence: CASSRGGTAPFYGYTF.